This T cell receptor beta chain derives from a study of tumor-infiltrating lymphocytes in localized non-small cell lung cancer. Trimming stripped 4 bases from V and 3 bases from J, with 15 bases between. This CDR3 is 16 amino acids long. Germline CDR1 is LGHNA and CDR2 is YNFKEQ. In its sample, this clone is medium-sized. Sequencing was performed with immunoSEQ multiplex PCR; in TCRdb, only in-frame clones are kept and a portion is missing. The sample contains more than 12,000 clones, roughly 75% of which appear only once. Sequencing was carried out using uninvolved lung tissue not adjacent to the tumor. The clonotype originates from a human donor with non-small cell lung cancer. The chain links TRBV4-2 to TRBJ2-2; possible D gene TRBD2, 7 bases. As DNA, the CDR3 is TGTGCCAGCAGCCCCAGGGAGGGGGTGGACACCGGGGAGCTGTTTTTT. Translating it yields CASSPREGVDTGELFF.